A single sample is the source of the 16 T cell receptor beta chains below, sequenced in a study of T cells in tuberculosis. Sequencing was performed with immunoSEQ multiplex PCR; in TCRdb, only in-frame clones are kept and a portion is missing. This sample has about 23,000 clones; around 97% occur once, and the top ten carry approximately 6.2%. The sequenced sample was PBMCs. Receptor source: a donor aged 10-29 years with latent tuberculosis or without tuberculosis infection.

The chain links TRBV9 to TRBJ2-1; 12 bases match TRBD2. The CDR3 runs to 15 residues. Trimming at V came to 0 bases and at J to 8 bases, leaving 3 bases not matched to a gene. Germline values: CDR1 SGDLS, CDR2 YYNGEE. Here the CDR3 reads CASSVELAGGYEQFF. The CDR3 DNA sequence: TGTGCCAGCAGCGTAGAACTAGCGGGAGGCTATGAGCAGTTCTTC.

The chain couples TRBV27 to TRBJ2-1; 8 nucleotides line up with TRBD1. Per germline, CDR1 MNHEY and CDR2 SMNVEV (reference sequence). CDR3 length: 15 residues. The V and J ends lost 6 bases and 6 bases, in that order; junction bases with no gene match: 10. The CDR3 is CASSIGQGIPNEQFF. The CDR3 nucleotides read TGTGCCAGCAGCATAGGACAGGGAATACCCAATGAGCAGTTCTTC.

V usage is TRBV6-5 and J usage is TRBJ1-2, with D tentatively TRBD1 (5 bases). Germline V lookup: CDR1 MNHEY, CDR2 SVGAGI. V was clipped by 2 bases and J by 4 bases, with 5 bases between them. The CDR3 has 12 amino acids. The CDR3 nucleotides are TGTGCCAGCAGTTACCAGGGCTATGGCTACACCTTC. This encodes CASSYQGYGYTF.

Written as DNA, the CDR3 is TGTGCCAGCAGCCCGGACAGGGCTTTGGCCCAGCATTTT. Translating it yields CASSPDRALAQHF. The chain carries TRBV7-8 and TRBJ1-5; 8 positions match TRBD1. Trimming took 5 bases from V and 11 from J; bases not matched to a gene: 8. CDR3 length: 13 residues. Germline V CDR1 and CDR2: SGHVS, FQNEAQ.

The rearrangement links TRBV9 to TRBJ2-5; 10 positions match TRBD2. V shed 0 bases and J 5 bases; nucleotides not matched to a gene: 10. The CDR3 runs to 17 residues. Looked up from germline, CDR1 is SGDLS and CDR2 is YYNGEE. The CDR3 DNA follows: TGTGCCAGCAGCGTAGGGCTAGCGGGAGTTGTCGGCGAGACCCAGTACTTC. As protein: CASSVGLAGVVGETQYF. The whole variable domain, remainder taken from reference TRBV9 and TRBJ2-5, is DSGVTQTPKHLITATGQRVTLRCSPRSGDLSVYWYQQSLDQGLQFLIQYYNGEERAKGNILERFSAQQFPDLHSELNLSSLELGDSALYFCASSVGLAGVVGETQYFGPGTRLLVL.

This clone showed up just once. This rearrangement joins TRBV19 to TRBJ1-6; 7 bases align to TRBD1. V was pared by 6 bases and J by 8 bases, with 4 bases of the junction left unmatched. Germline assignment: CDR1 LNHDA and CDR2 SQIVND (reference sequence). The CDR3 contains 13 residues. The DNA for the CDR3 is TGTGCCAGTAGGGGGACAGCAGATTCACCCCTCCACTTT. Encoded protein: CASRGTADSPLHF.

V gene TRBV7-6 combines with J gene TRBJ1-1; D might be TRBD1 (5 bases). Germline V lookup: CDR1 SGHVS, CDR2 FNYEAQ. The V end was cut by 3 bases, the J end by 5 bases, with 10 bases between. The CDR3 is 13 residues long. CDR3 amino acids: CASSFDRRTEAFF. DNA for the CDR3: TGTGCCAGCAGCTTCGACAGAAGAACTGAAGCTTTCTTT.

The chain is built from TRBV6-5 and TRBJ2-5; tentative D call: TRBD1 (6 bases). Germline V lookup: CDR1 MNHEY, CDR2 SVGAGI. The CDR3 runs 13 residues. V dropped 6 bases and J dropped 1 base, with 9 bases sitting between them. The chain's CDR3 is CASSRTVQETQYF. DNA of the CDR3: TGTGCCAGCAGCAGGACAGTCCAAGAGACCCAGTACTTC.

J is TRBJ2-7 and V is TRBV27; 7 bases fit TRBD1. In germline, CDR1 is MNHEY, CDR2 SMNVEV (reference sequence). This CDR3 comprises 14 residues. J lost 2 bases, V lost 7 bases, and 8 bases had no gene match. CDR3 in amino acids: CASTPTGKAYEQYF. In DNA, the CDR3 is TGTGCCAGCACCCCGACAGGGAAAGCCTACGAGCAGTACTTC.

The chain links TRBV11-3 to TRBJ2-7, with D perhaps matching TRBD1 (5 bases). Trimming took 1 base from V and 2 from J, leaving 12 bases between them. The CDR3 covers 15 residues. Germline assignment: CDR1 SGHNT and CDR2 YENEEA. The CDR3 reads CASSLGRRGPYEQYF. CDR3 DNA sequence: TGTGCCAGCAGCTTAGGAAGAAGGGGCCCCTACGAGCAGTACTTC.

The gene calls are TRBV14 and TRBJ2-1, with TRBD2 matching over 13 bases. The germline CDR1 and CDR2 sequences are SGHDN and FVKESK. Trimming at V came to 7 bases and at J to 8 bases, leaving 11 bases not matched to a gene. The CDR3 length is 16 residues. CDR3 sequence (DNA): TGTGCCAGCAACGAATGGACTAGCGGGAGTCTGGATGAGCAGTTCTTC. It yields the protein CASNEWTSGSLDEQFF.

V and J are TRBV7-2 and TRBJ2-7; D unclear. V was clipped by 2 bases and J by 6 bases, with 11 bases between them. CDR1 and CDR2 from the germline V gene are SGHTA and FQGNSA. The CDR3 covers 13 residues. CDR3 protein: CASSLSRSGEQYF. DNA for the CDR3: TGTGCCAGCAGCTTATCCAGATCAGGCGAGCAGTACTTC.

The CDR3 region is CSVERWAGQGNEQYF. CDR3 bases: TGCAGCGTTGAGAGATGGGCGGGACAGGGGAACGAGCAGTACTTC. The chain employs TRBV29-1 and TRBJ2-7; 10 bases match TRBD1. The germline gives CDR1 SQVTM, CDR2 ANQGSEA. The CDR3 loop spans 15 amino acids. The ends lost 3 bases at V and 5 bases at J; junction bases unmatched: 10.

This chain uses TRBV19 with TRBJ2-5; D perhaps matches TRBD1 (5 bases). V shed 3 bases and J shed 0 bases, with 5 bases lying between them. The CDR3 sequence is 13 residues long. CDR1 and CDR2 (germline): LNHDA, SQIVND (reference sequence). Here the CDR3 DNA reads TGTGCCAGTAGTATGGACAACCAAGAGACCCAGTACTTC. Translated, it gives CASSMDNQETQYF.

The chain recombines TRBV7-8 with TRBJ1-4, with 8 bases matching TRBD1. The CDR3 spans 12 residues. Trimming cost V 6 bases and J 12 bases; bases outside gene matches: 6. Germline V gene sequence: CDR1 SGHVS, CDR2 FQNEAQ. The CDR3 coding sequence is TGTGCCAGCAGTCCTCAGGGGGCGGAACTGTTTTTT. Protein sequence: CASSPQGAELFF.

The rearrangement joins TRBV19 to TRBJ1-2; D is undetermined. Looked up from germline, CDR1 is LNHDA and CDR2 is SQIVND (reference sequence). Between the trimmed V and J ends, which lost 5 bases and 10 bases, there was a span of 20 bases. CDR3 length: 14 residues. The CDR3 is CASSPPFVERDYTF. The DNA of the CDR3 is TGTGCCAGTAGTCCCCCTTTCGTAGAGAGGGACTACACCTTC.